This entry lists 20 T cell receptor beta chains sequenced from one sample in a study of cytomegalovirus exposure and HLA in healthy donors. Use of 60 Vbeta and 13 Jbeta primers characterized the PCR. Sequencing used immunoSEQ multiplex PCR; TCRdb keeps in-frame clones, though not all of them. The sample carries 150,000 to 200,000 clones, roughly 80% recorded once. The sequenced sample consisted of PBMCs. These receptors were obtained from a woman between 18 and 29 years old in good health and CMV-seropositive.

The chain employs TRBV6-5 and TRBJ1-1; D not resolved. Germline V gene sequence: CDR1 MNHEY, CDR2 SVGAGI. The CDR3 runs 13 residues. V was clipped by 5 bases and J by 8 bases, with 15 bases between them. The CDR3 DNA sequence: TGTGCCAGCAGTCCAATACTAAGGTCAGAAGCTTTCTTT. This translates into CASSPILRSEAFF.

This chain links TRBV28 with TRBJ2-2; 9 bases line up with TRBD2. This CDR3 is built from 17 residues. J gave up 0 bases and V 6 bases, and 8 bases lay outside the gene matches. Germline CDR1 is MDHEN and CDR2 is SYDVKM. This chain's CDR3 is CASRIAGARANTGELFF. The DNA for the CDR3 is TGTGCCAGCAGGATAGCGGGGGCTCGAGCGAACACCGGGGAGCTGTTTTTT. Using reference TRBV28 and TRBJ2-2 for the parts outside the CDR3, the full variable domain is DVKVTQSSRYLVKRTGEKVFLECVQDMDHENMFWYRQDPGLGLRLIYFSYDVKMKEKGDIPEGYSVSREKKERFSLILESASTNQTSMYLCASRIAGARANTGELFFGEGSRLTVL.

The V call is TRBV19, the J call TRBJ2-3, with D tentatively TRBD2 (5 bases). Trimming took off 7 bases at V and 0 bases at J, with 14 bases between the two ends. This CDR3 is 15 amino acids long. Germline CDR1 and CDR2: LNHDA and SQIVND (reference sequence). As DNA, the CDR3 is TGTGCCAGTAAGGTCGGGGTGCTGAGCACAGATACGCAGTATTTT. Amino acids: CASKVGVLSTDTQYF.

Comments on this clone: In the same sample, other DNA sequences code for this CDR3. The chain recombines TRBV7-2 with TRBJ2-7, with D uncertain. Germline CDR1 and CDR2: SGHTA and FQGNSA. The CDR3 totals 14 residues. V shed 2 bases and J shed 1 base, with 9 bases lying between them. The CDR3 region is CASSLMWSSYEQYF. The DNA for the CDR3 is TGTGCCAGCAGCTTAATGTGGAGTTCCTACGAGCAGTACTTC.

This chain connects TRBV4-2 to TRBJ1-3; a weak D match, TRBD1 (5 bases). Between the trimmed V and J ends, which lost 7 bases and 3 bases, there was a span of 10 bases. The germline V gene has CDR1 LGHNA and CDR2 YNFKEQ. This CDR3 is built from 13 residues. The CDR3 loop is CASTHGGGNTIYF. The CDR3 coding sequence is TGTGCCAGCACGCACGGGGGTGGAAACACCATATATTTT.

The V and J genes are TRBV4-3 and TRBJ2-5; the match to TRBD2 covers 16 bases. The CDR3 is 16 residues long. Trimming cost V 4 bases and J 5 bases; bases outside gene matches: 4. The germline CDR1 and CDR2 sequences are LGHNA and YSLEER. The chain's CDR3 is CASSRGLAGGLETQYF. CDR3 DNA: TGCGCCAGCAGCCGGGGACTAGCGGGGGGGCTGGAGACCCAGTACTTC.

The J gene is TRBJ1-2, the V gene TRBV4-1; no definite D call. The V and J ends lost 4 bases and 5 bases respectively, with 8 bases between them. The germline gives CDR1 MGHRA, CDR2 YSYEKL. The CDR3 has 12 residues. Here the CDR3 DNA reads TGCGCCAGCAGCCCTGGGGAGTATGGCTACACCTTC. This sequence encodes CASSPGEYGYTF.

The chain links TRBV11-2 to TRBJ2-7; 16 bases map to TRBD2. CDR1 and CDR2 from the germline V gene are SGHAT and FQNNGV. J was trimmed by 7 bases and V by 5 bases; bases with no gene match: 11. The CDR3 covers 17 residues. CDR3 loop: CASSTGTSGGAPLEQYF. The CDR3 coding sequence is TGTGCCAGCAGCACCGGGACTAGCGGGGGGGCTCCCTTAGAGCAGTACTTC.

The chain links TRBV15 to TRBJ2-7, with TRBD2 matching over 10 bases. Germline trimming cut 0 bases from V and 5 bases from J; bases unmatched to any gene: 4. Germline CDR1 is LNHNV and CDR2 is YYDKDF (reference sequence). The CDR3 runs 15 residues. DNA for the CDR3: TGTGCCACCAGCAGAGATGAGCGGGGGGGCAACGAGCAGTACTTC. Translating it yields CATSRDERGGNEQYF.

The rearrangement uses TRBV9 and TRBJ1-3, with D possibly TRBD1 on 5 matching bases. CDR3 length: 13 amino acids. Germline V gene data show CDR1 as SGDLS and CDR2 as YYNGEE. V gave up 6 bases and J gave up 4 bases, with 11 bases separating them. The CDR3 coding sequence is TGTGCCAGCATGGGGCTAACGGGAAACACCATATATTTT. It is translated as CASMGLTGNTIYF.

The V gene is TRBV7-9, the J gene TRBJ2-7; TRBD2 aligns across 7 bases. Germline-derived CDR1 and CDR2 are SEHNR and FQNEAQ (reference sequence). This CDR3 region has 16 residues. V was clipped by 4 bases and J by 2 bases; unmatched bases: 11. The CDR3 loop is CASSWGRASGAYEQYF. CDR3 DNA: TGTGCCAGCAGCTGGGGAAGAGCTAGCGGCGCCTACGAGCAGTACTTC.

This clone came up once. This rearrangement joins TRBV5-8 to TRBJ1-5; TRBD1 matches 9 bases. Germline loops: CDR1 SGHTS, CDR2 YDEGEE. V trimming: 3 bases; J trimming: 0 bases; junction bases outside the gene matches: 7. There are 17 residues in the CDR3. The CDR3 DNA follows: TGTGCCAGCAGCTCTCAACAGGGGGCATATAGCAATCAGCCCCAGCATTTT. It translates to CASSSQQGAYSNQPQHF. The whole variable domain, filled in from reference TRBV5-8 and TRBJ1-5, reads EAGVTQSPTHLIKTRGQQATLRCSPISGHTSVYWYQQALGLGLQFLLWYDEGEERNRGNFPPRFSGRQFPNYSSELNVNALELEDSALYLCASSSQQGAYSNQPQHFGDGTRLSIL.

The chain couples TRBV19 to TRBJ1-2, with 7 nucleotides matching TRBD1. The CDR3 is made up of 14 amino acids. V gave up 7 bases and J gave up 3 bases; unmatched junction bases: 8. Germline V gene data show CDR1 as LNHDA and CDR2 as SQIVND (reference sequence). CDR3 DNA sequence: TGTGCCAGTATGGATCCCGGGACAGACTATGGCTACACCTTC. It encodes CASMDPGTDYGYTF.

This chain joins TRBV7-6 and TRBJ1-6, with TRBD1 as a possible D gene (6 bases). Germline V CDR1 and CDR2: SGHVS, FNYEAQ. Trimming removed 4 bases from V and 4 bases from J, with 8 bases in between. The CDR3 covers 14 residues. The CDR3 DNA reads as TGTGCCAGCAGCTCAGGACAGTATAATTCACCCCTCCACTTT. Its translation: CASSSGQYNSPLHF.

The V and J genes are TRBV11-2 and TRBJ2-7, with D maybe TRBD1 (5 bases). Trimming left V 4 bases short and J 0 bases short, with 16 bases between. The length of the CDR3 is 16 residues. The germline V gene encodes CDR1 SGHAT and CDR2 FQNNGV. The CDR3 sequence: CASSSIRGAHSYEQYF. CDR3 coding DNA: TGTGCCAGCAGCTCGATTCGTGGGGCCCACTCCTACGAGCAGTACTTC.

This chain joins TRBV11-2 and TRBJ1-2; TRBD1 is a possible D gene (5 bases). V lost 3 bases and J 4 bases, leaving 9 bases between the germline ends. The CDR3 sequence is 13 residues long. Germline CDR1 and CDR2: SGHAT and FQNNGV. CDR3 in amino acids: CASSFQGVYGYTF. CDR3 bases: TGTGCCAGCAGCTTCCAAGGGGTCTATGGCTACACCTTC. The entire variable domain, with the rest obtained from reference TRBV11-2 and TRBJ1-2, is as follows: EAGVAQSPRYKIIEKRQSVAFWCNPISGHATLYWYQQILGQGPKLLIQFQNNGVVDDSQLPKDRFSAERLKGVDSTLKIQPAKLEDSAVYLCASSFQGVYGYTFGSGTRLTVV.

The chain combines TRBV7-9 with TRBJ1-4; D may be TRBD1 (5 bases). V was trimmed by 2 bases and J by 6 bases, leaving 10 bases between them. The CDR3 loop spans 14 amino acids. CDR1 is SEHNR, CDR2 FQNEAQ, per germline (reference sequence). CDR3 amino acids: CASSLLGGDEKLFF. The CDR3 nucleotides are TGTGCCAGCAGCTTATTGGGGGGAGATGAAAAACTGTTTTTT.

The chain joins TRBV2 to TRBJ1-1; D ambiguous. Germline assignment: CDR1 SNHLY and CDR2 FYNNEI. The CDR3 is 13 residues long. The V gene lost 4 bases and the J gene lost 5 bases, with 11 bases spanning the gap. CDR3 nucleotides: TGTGCCAGCAGTGCCCGGGAACGAACTGAAGCTTTCTTT. This encodes CASSARERTEAFF.

The chain is built from TRBV7-9 and TRBJ2-3; D is possibly TRBD1 (6 bases). Looked up from germline, CDR1 is SEHNR and CDR2 is FQNEAQ (reference sequence). The CDR3 spans 14 residues. With 5 bases removed from V and 3 bases from J, the gap between germline ends came to 12 bases. This CDR3 reads CASSGGERTDTQYF. The CDR3 DNA reads as TGTGCCAGCAGCGGGGGCGAGAGGACAGATACGCAGTATTTT.

The gene calls are TRBV28 and TRBJ2-7; D is perhaps TRBD1 (6 bases). The V and J ends lost 7 bases and 0 bases respectively, with 19 bases between them. Germline V CDR1 and CDR2: MDHEN, SYDVKM. CDR3 length: 16 amino acids. CDR3: CASTTKGGILSYEQYF. The CDR3 nucleotides are TGTGCCAGCACCACAAAAGGGGGAATTCTCTCCTACGAGCAGTACTTC. The full variable domain, completed using reference TRBV28 and TRBJ2-7, is DVKVTQSSRYLVKRTGEKVFLECVQDMDHENMFWYRQDPGLGLRLIYFSYDVKMKEKGDIPEGYSVSREKKERFSLILESASTNQTSMYLCASTTKGGILSYEQYFGPGTRLTVT.